The next 27 T cell receptor beta chains were all read from a single sample in a study of T cells after yellow fever vaccination. One entry per CDR3 protein results from TCRdb running MiXCR on the 5' RACE reads. The sample consists of 450,000 to 600,000 distinct CDR3 sequences, less than 15% of them appearing once. The sample here was PBMCs, taken on the day of the yellow fever booster vaccination. Receptors originate from a young man who received the YFV17D yellow fever vaccine.

This clonotype showed up just a few times. The rearrangement links TRBV4-2 to TRBJ2-7; tentative D call: TRBD1 (6 bases). The V end was cut by 0 bases, the J end by 0 bases, with 9 bases between. The CDR3 covers 15 residues. Germline assignment: CDR1 LGHNA and CDR2 YNFKEQ. CDR3 residues: CASSQEGTYSYEQYF. The CDR3, as DNA: TGTGCCAGCAGCCAAGAAGGGACATACTCCTACGAGCAGTACTTC.

The CDR3: CAISGTRGTDTQYF. CDR3 sequence (DNA): TGTGCCATCAGCGGTACTAGGGGTACAGATACGCAGTATTTT. The chain uses TRBV10-3 and TRBJ2-3; D might be TRBD1 or TRBD2, each matching 5 bases. V gave up 6 bases and J gave up 3 bases, with 13 bases separating them. Germline V gene data show CDR1 as ENHRY and CDR2 as SYGVKD. CDR3 length equals 14 residues.

This clonotype came up a few times. The V and J genes are TRBV20-1 and TRBJ2-7; D is perhaps TRBD2 (6 bases). CDR3 size: 12 residues. The ends were cut back, 7 bases at V and 0 bases at J, with 10 bases in the middle. Germline loops: CDR1 DFQATT, CDR2 SNEGSKA (reference sequence). CDR3 in amino acids: CSVERASYEQYF. The CDR3 nucleotides are TGCAGTGTTGAGCGGGCCTCCTACGAGCAGTACTTC.

This clonotype was recorded many times. The chain links TRBV29-1 to TRBJ2-1, with TRBD2 matching 16 bases. Germline assignment: CDR1 SQVTM and CDR2 ANQGSEA. The CDR3 extends over 13 amino acids. V lost 8 bases, J lost 13 bases, and 8 bases stayed unmatched. The CDR3 protein is CSFTGTSGRGQFF. CDR3 nucleotide sequence: TGCAGCTTCACCGGGACTAGCGGGAGGGGCCAGTTCTTC.

This clonotype was seen more than once but under ten times. This chain joins TRBV3-1 and TRBJ2-5, with 7 bases that match TRBD2. This CDR3 is built from 14 residues. The V gene's germline CDR1 is LGHDT and CDR2 YNNKEL (reference sequence). Trimming took 5 bases from V and 3 from J; bases not matched to a gene: 6. The CDR3 region has the DNA TGTGCCAGCAGCTCCGGGACTACCAAAGAGACCCAGTACTTC. This translates into CASSSGTTKETQYF.

This chain joins TRBV20-1 and TRBJ2-2; D call uncertain. V lost 3 bases and J 4 bases, leaving 9 bases between the germline ends. Germline loops: CDR1 DFQATT, CDR2 SNEGSKA (reference sequence). The CDR3 has 13 amino acids. Written as DNA, the CDR3 is TGCAGTGCTAGGGTCAGTCCCACCGGGGAGCTGTTTTTT. Protein product: CSARVSPTGELFF.

The chain couples TRBV5-1 to TRBJ2-2; 9 nucleotides line up with TRBD1. CDR1 and CDR2 from the germline V gene are SGHRS and YFSETQ. The V gene end was trimmed by 0 bases and the J gene end by 4 bases; junction bases not matched to a gene: 7. The CDR3 is made up of 17 amino acids. CDR3 DNA: TGCGCCAGCAGCTTGGAAGGGACAGGGATTACCACCGGGGAGCTGTTTTTT. Encoded protein: CASSLEGTGITTGELFF.

The chain uses TRBV20-1 and TRBJ1-5; tentatively, D is TRBD1 (6 bases). CDR3 length: 16 amino acids. The germline V and J ends were trimmed by 3 bases and 2 bases, with 17 bases remaining between them. CDR1 is DFQATT, CDR2 SNEGSKA, per germline (reference sequence). CDR3 protein: CSASAGEPLRNQPQHF. As DNA, the CDR3 is TGCAGTGCTAGCGCAGGGGAACCCTTGCGCAATCAGCCCCAGCATTTT.

The V call is TRBV9, the J call TRBJ1-2, with D maybe TRBD1 (6 bases). The V and J ends lost 3 bases and 5 bases respectively, with 23 bases between them. CDR1 and CDR2 (germline): SGDLS, YYNGEE. This CDR3 region has 17 residues. The CDR3, as DNA: TGTGCCAGCAGCGGAACCTCAAGGGCCGGGGGCCGGTATGGCTACACCTTC. Its protein is CASSGTSRAGGRYGYTF. The full variable domain, in which reference TRBV9 and TRBJ1-2 provide the parts outside the CDR3, is DSGVTQTPKHLITATGQRVTLRCSPRSGDLSVYWYQQSLDQGLQFLIQYYNGEERAKGNILERFSAQQFPDLHSELNLSSLELGDSALYFCASSGTSRAGGRYGYTFGSGTRLTVV.

V and J are TRBV11-2 and TRBJ2-3, with TRBD1 matching over 7 bases. V dropped 1 base and J dropped 3; count of bases not matched to a gene: 4. The CDR3 runs to 15 residues. CDR1 SGHAT and CDR2 FQNNGV come from the germline V gene. The CDR3 DNA is TGTGCCAGCAGCTTAGGCAGACAGGGAACAGATACGCAGTATTTT. This encodes CASSLGRQGTDTQYF.

The gene calls are TRBV7-2 and TRBJ2-7; 7 nucleotides align to TRBD2. The CDR3 covers 15 residues. Trimming removed 3 bases from V and 0 bases from J; junction bases left unmatched: 5. Germline lookup yields CDR1 SGHTA and CDR2 FQGNSA. The CDR3 DNA reads TGTGCCAGCAGCTTCGGGGGGAAAAGCTCCTACGAGCAGTACTTC. Residues: CASSFGGKSSYEQYF.

About this clonotype itself: A read error may produce the germline difference seen at one junction end. V gene TRBV5-1 combines with J gene TRBJ2-1; 13 nucleotides align to TRBD2. Germline V gene lookup returns CDR1 SGHRS and CDR2 YFSETQ. The CDR3 loop spans 16 amino acids. The CDR3 DNA reads TGCGCCAGCAGCTTGGGACTAGCGGGAGGTAGGGATGAGCCGTTCTTC. It specifies CASSLGLAGGRDEPFF.

This chain joins TRBV24-1 and TRBJ2-3; D assignment may be TRBD1 or TRBD2 (5 bases each). The CDR3 contains 16 residues. The germline V and J ends were trimmed by 5 bases and 3 bases, with 17 bases remaining between them. The V gene's germline CDR1 is KGHDR and CDR2 SFDVKD. The CDR3 loop reads CATSATDGKGTDTQYF. CDR3 coding DNA: TGTGCCACCAGTGCAACCGACGGGAAGGGGACAGATACGCAGTATTTT.

The chain joins TRBV11-2 to TRBJ2-3; D is unclear. V was shortened by 1 base and J by 7 bases, with 9 bases between the two germline ends. The CDR3 covers 13 residues. CDR1 SGHAT and CDR2 FQNNGV come from the germline V gene. The DNA for the CDR3 is TGTGCCAGCAGCTTAGTGCCCGAGCATACGCAGTATTTT. This sequence encodes CASSLVPEHTQYF.

This clonotype showed up just a few times. The V and J genes are TRBV6-1 and TRBJ1-6, with TRBD1 identical over 7 bases. V was clipped by 6 bases and J by 6 bases; unmatched bases: 11. The CDR3 is made up of 16 amino acids. The germline V gene has CDR1 MNHNS and CDR2 SASEGT. In DNA, the CDR3 is TGTGCCAGCAGGACCGCAGCCGGGACAGTTAATTCACCCCTCCACTTT. It is translated as CASRTAAGTVNSPLHF.

The CDR3 reads CASSVGDGPYEQYF. The CDR3 DNA reads TGTGCCAGCAGCGTAGGGGACGGACCCTACGAGCAGTACTTC. J is TRBJ2-7 and V is TRBV5-4; TRBD1 or TRBD2 may be the D gene (5 bases each). The V gene lost 4 bases and the J gene lost 2 bases, with 13 bases spanning the gap. This CDR3 spans 14 amino acids. Germline V gene lookup returns CDR1 SGHNT and CDR2 YYREEE (reference sequence).

Many counts were recorded for this clonotype. This chain uses TRBV27 with TRBJ2-7; D is tentatively TRBD1 or TRBD2 (7 bases each). The CDR3 contains 17 residues. Germline values: CDR1 MNHEY, CDR2 SMNVEV (reference sequence). V gave up 4 bases and J gave up 5 bases, with 24 bases separating them. CDR3 in amino acids: CASSSPRDGRGQDEQYF. The DNA for the CDR3 is TGTGCCAGCAGTTCGCCCCGAGATGGGAGGGGGCAGGACGAGCAGTACTTC.

Only a few counts were recorded for this clonotype. The rearrangement uses TRBV20-1 and TRBJ2-1, with D possibly matching TRBD2 (5 bases). Germline assignment: CDR1 DFQATT and CDR2 SNEGSKA (reference sequence). Trimming removed 6 bases from V and 2 bases from J, with 5 bases in between. The CDR3 has 11 amino acids. CDR3 bases: TGCAGTGCGACTACCTACAATGAGCAGTTCTTC. It specifies CSATTYNEQFF.

V gene TRBV29-1 combines with J gene TRBJ1-1; possibly TRBD1 for D (5 bases). The CDR3 is made up of 17 amino acids. Germline CDR1 and CDR2: SQVTM and ANQGSEA. V lost 0 bases and J lost 1, with 18 bases in between. Here the CDR3 reads CSVEDPDTRGRNTEAFF. The CDR3 DNA reads as TGCAGCGTTGAAGATCCGGACACCCGAGGGAGGAACACTGAAGCTTTCTTT.

The V call is TRBV27, the J call TRBJ1-5; D perhaps matches TRBD1 (6 bases). Trimming pared 3 bases from V and 7 bases from J, leaving 10 bases between. The CDR3 is made up of 13 amino acids. Germline CDR1 reads MNHEY; CDR2 reads SMNVEV (reference sequence). CDR3 sequence: CASSFRGGQPQHF. The CDR3 DNA sequence: TGTGCCAGCAGTTTTAGAGGGGGACAGCCCCAGCATTTT.

This clonotype was detected a few times. The rearrangement joins TRBV19 to TRBJ2-5; D not certain. There are 12 residues in the CDR3. Germline V gives CDR1 LNHDA, CDR2 SQIVND (reference sequence). With 3 bases removed from V and 2 bases from J, the gap between germline ends came to 4 bases. The DNA of the CDR3 is TGTGCCAGTAGTATCCATCAAGAGACCCAGTACTTC. This codes for CASSIHQETQYF. Together with reference TRBV19 and TRBJ2-5, the CDR3 gives the full variable domain: DGGITQSPKYLFRKEGQNVTLSCEQNLNHDAMYWYRQDPGQGLRLIYYSQIVNDFQKGDIAEGYSVSREKKESFPLTVTSAQKNPTAFYLCASSIHQETQYFGPGTRLLVL.

This clonotype showed up just a few times. V and J are TRBV14 and TRBJ2-2; unclear D gene. V was pared by 1 base and J by 3 bases, with 12 bases between. The CDR3 contains 16 residues. The germline V gene encodes CDR1 SGHDN and CDR2 FVKESK. DNA for the CDR3: TGTGCCAGCAGCCAAGGGTACGGCAGTGACACCGGGGAGCTGTTTTTT. Its translation: CASSQGYGSDTGELFF.

This clonotype was detected a few times. The chain couples TRBV7-2 to TRBJ2-7, with no clear D. The germline V gene has CDR1 SGHTA and CDR2 FQGNSA. V was trimmed by 6 bases and J by 0 bases, leaving 9 bases between them. This CDR3 region has 13 residues. CDR3 sequence (DNA): TGTGCCAGCAGAGCACGGACCTCCTACGAGCAGTACTTC. It encodes CASRARTSYEQYF.

The J gene is TRBJ2-6, the V gene TRBV4-3, with 8 bases that match TRBD2. CDR3 size: 16 residues. CDR1 and CDR2 from the germline V gene are LGHNA and YSLEER. After removal of 4 bases from V and 3 bases from J, the junction contained 5 bases not matched to a gene. CDR3 in DNA: TGCGCCAGCAGCCCCGGGGGGGCAGGTGGGGCCAACGTCCTGACTTTC. It yields the protein CASSPGGAGGANVLTF.

The V and J genes are TRBV20-1 and TRBJ2-5; 7 bases are a match to TRBD1. Germline CDR1 and CDR2: DFQATT and SNEGSKA (reference sequence). V was pared by 7 bases and J by 3 bases, with 14 bases of the junction left unmatched. The CDR3 runs to 15 residues. This CDR3 is CSGGETGTAEETQYF. CDR3 nucleotides: TGCAGTGGTGGGGAAACCGGGACAGCCGAAGAGACCCAGTACTTC.

The V and J genes are TRBV27 and TRBJ2-5; D possibly corresponds to TRBD2 (6 bases). The CDR3 runs to 18 residues. V was cut by 1 base and J by 2 bases, with 20 bases left in between. Germline V lookup: CDR1 MNHEY, CDR2 SMNVEV (reference sequence). The CDR3 bases are TGTGCCAGCAGTTTATTAGGCGGGATCCGTGGGGGGCAAGAGACCCAGTACTTC. Translating it yields CASSLLGGIRGGQETQYF.

The chain's CDR3 is CASSSGLAGDGEETQYF. CDR3 bases: TGCGCCAGCAGCTCGGGACTAGCGGGAGACGGCGAAGAGACCCAGTACTTC. V usage is TRBV5-1 and J usage is TRBJ2-5; 14 nucleotides line up with TRBD2. Germline CDR1 SGHRS, CDR2 YFSETQ. Germline trimming cut 3 bases from V and 3 bases from J; bases unmatched to any gene: 7. The CDR3 has 17 residues. Variable domain in full (rest from reference TRBV5-1 and TRBJ2-5): KAGVTQTPRYLIKTRGQQVTLSCSPISGHRSVSWYQQTPGQGLQFLFEYFSETQRNKGNFPGRFSGRQFSNSRSEMNVSTLELGDSALYLCASSSGLAGDGEETQYFGPGTRLLVL.